The entry below gives a single T cell receptor beta chain sequence along with its context. Its antigen has not been determined. Nothing much larger sits one base from this clone, and base qualities are not available. The CDR3, from cysteine to phenylalanine, totals 17 residues. Just CDR3 DNA is preserved here, 51 bases in frame from base 1. Trimming takes 5 bases off V and 6 bases off J; junction bases not matched to a gene: 16. The germline V gene supplies CDR1 KGHSH and CDR2 LQKENI. The cohort was made up of hundreds of healthy bone marrow donors. All cohort members were sampled while nominally healthy, although unrecorded immune exposures were likely present. The donor tested CMV seronegative and was one of the 352 seronegative cohort members. Each donor provided a peripheral blood sample, and peripheral blood mononuclear cells were used for TCR beta sequencing. The Qiagen DNeasy Blood Extraction Kit was used to extract genomic DNA from the blood cell samples.

The data are from a study of cytomegalovirus exposure and HLA in healthy donors (dated by TCRdb to between 2016 and 2019). Regarding the study in general: In an earlier analysis of under 600 of the donors, 276 Gb of sequence data and approximately 100 million unique TCR beta sequences from 180 million or so T cells were reported. Of the 398 genotyped donors, about 84% fell in the genetic ancestry cluster associated with self-reported Caucasian donors. Donor age, sex, ethnicity and CMV serostatus were collected together with the repertoire data. The T cell repertoires of around 670 subjects were profiled by immunosequencing and related to cytomegalovirus serostatus. Typing coverage varied by locus: roughly 620-640 donors for A, B, C, DRB1 and DQB1; more than 500 for DQA1; about 590 for DPA1; 450 to 480 for DPB1. The study aimed to test whether cataloging public T cell receptors could reveal signatures of past pathogen exposure. Among about 390 genotyped donors of the cohort, an average of approximately 230,000 unique TCR beta nucleotide sequences were sequenced per donor, about a sixth of them non-productive. Both class I and class II loci were covered by HLA typing, at four-digit resolution. Rather than drawing on any new phenotypic data, the later analysis identified candidate immune exposures from TCR beta sequences and the way those sequences occurred across donors. To study patterns of TCR occurrence, a later analysis re-analyzed previously published TCR beta repertoires from hundreds of donors and added high-resolution HLA genotyping. All discovery cohort repertoires had been generated using a single sequencing platform. A later genetic analysis took genome-wide SNP genotypes for about 55% of the roughly 700 donors and used that subset as a discovery cohort. An earlier analysis of some 600 of the donors applied high-throughput TCR beta sequencing to assess whether each TCR beta V gene segment acted as functional or pseudogenic. Along with the roughly 700-subject first cohort, a separate validation cohort of around 110 different subjects was used. A handful of DR-DQ haplotypes were handled as single units for association and clustering because linkage in the cohort was strong. An early release that covered roughly 600 HLA-typed donors contained about 300 gigabases of sequencing data and 80 million or so unique TCR sequences. To predict cytomegalovirus infection status, the study brought together high-throughput TCR immunosequencing, statistical association of individual TCRs with disease status, and machine learning. Overall study results and their limits: A total of fewer than 200 TCR beta chains were listed by the study as associated with cytomegalovirus. Only TCR beta chains were sequenced in this cohort, and the absence of alpha or paired-chain data limited detectable features. It was suggested by the authors that the approach could potentially be generalized to other disease states and immunological phenotypes. The classifier was reported to diagnose cytomegalovirus status with high specificity and sensitivity in both the original cohort and the validation cohort. An association between a missense DCLRE1C variant and V-gene and J-gene trimming of TCR beta chains was found in a later genetic analysis and replicated in an independent cohort. A cluster of highly shared sequence variants was judged likely to represent a technical artifact of the sequencing pipeline. A further reported finding was that TCR beta sequences accurately predicted the HLA-A and HLA-B alleles for most subjects in the first cohort. The presence/absence analyses assumed that sequencing depth was roughly uniform across donors, and that assumption may not be true. A later analysis found that TCR association rates varied across HLA loci, with DRB1 alleles showing the most associated TCRs and HLA-C alleles the fewest. Compared with equally common non-associated chains, HLA-associated TCR beta chains in a later analysis were more clonally expanded and had lower generation probabilities. A later analysis found that most CMV-associated TCR beta chains appeared HLA-restricted, with HLA associations seemingly driven largely by CMV exposure. Because HLA typing was unavailable for some donors at each locus, only the typed subset was used in association tests. Because counts were too low, 15 or so rarely observed V segments, including chromosome 9 orphons, were excluded from the earlier analysis of 587 of the donors. Linkage disequilibrium might explain the correlated functional status among segregating V segments, but an unknown experimental factor could not be ruled out. Because the 87-base-pair reads could not distinguish some IMGT-functional V segments, including TRBV6-2 and TRBV6-3, those segments were excluded. In vitro tests confirmed that a few of the cytomegalovirus-associated TCR beta chains recognize cytomegalovirus antigens. Assigning TCR associations to individual alleles was difficult when HLA alleles, especially DR and DQ, strongly co-occurred. In a later analysis, several top co-occurrence clusters were reported to appear linked to parvovirus B19, influenza, CMV and Epstein-Barr virus. In a later genetic analysis, fewer N-insertions in productive TCRs were reported among donors in an Asian-associated ancestry cluster than the approximately 670-donor mean. At a false discovery rate of 0.05, a later analysis linked under 20,000 TCR beta sequences to specific HLA alleles. An earlier analysis of approximately 530 of the donors showed that most TCR beta V segments appeared in productive rearrangements either about 87% or about 30% of the time, which broadly matched IMGT annotations. CMV serostatus was the only immune exposure information available for the cohort. Most TCR sequences were observed very rarely across donors, whereas some public TCRs were present in many individuals.

Library preparation employed the immunoSEQ multiplex PCR assay. The multiplex PCR relied on a mix of 60 forward primers for TCR Vbeta segments and 13 reverse primers for TCR Jbeta segments. Amplification of the CDR3 region of rearranged TCR beta genes was performed with a multiplex PCR assay on genomic DNA. On the Illumina HiSeq System, the amplified TCR beta libraries were sequenced as 87-base-pair reads. The paper's data handling went like this. A later analysis tallied some 79 million unique TCR beta chains across the approximately 670 repertoires, and around 9.9 million of those chains were shared by two or more donors. Raw reads were error-corrected and collapsed into unique sequences with a nearest-neighbor algorithm that merged closely related sequences to remove PCR and sequencing errors. V, D and J gene segments were assigned by aligning CDR3 sequences to IMGT reference sequences. For a sequence to be retained, at least a six-nucleotide match to both a V gene segment and a J gene segment was required. Rearrangements were classified as productive when the CDR3 lacked stop codons and remained in frame with V and J, and all other rearrangements were classified as non-productive. Following IMGT convention, CDR3 was defined as the stretch from the second conserved V-encoded cysteine up to the conserved J-encoded phenylalanine. The earlier analysis of approximately 590 of the donors excluded any sequence lacking an unambiguous match to a single V gene segment. In an earlier analysis of a few hundred of the donors, a V segment was called functional when productive rearrangements were above 56.7%, and segregating when the standard deviation between donors exceeded 5%. A statistical classification framework was developed to diagnose cytomegalovirus status using the catalog of TCR beta chain sequences. In a later analysis, V and J genes were assigned by comparing TCR nucleotide sequences against IMGT/GENE-DB human TR gene sequences. Using the TCRdist pipeline, a later analysis assigned CDR3 sequences along with most-parsimonious VDJ recombination scenarios. In a later analysis, each TCR beta chain was defined by its CDR3 amino acid sequence together with its V-gene family, and reads lacking a unique V-gene family were excluded. In a later analysis, 450 to 600 highly shared, low-generation-probability nucleotide sequences were removed to address suspected cross-contamination and a sequencing artifact. In a later analysis, a clonal expansion index was calculated for each public chain from normalized within-repertoire ranks of inferred template counts. A later analysis computed generation probabilities with a VDJ recombination model fitted to out-of-frame rearrangements, and checked the results against IGoR. A later analysis scored TCR-TCR, TCR-HLA and TCR-CMV co-occurrence with hypergeometric tests, applying a repertoire-size bias correction to TCR pairs. False discovery rates were estimated in a later analysis by permuting HLA or CMV assignments 20 times. In a later analysis, co-occurring TCRs were grouped with DBSCAN, and TCRdist sequence similarity was added when clustering was performed within HLA-allele-positive subsets. Repertoires with fewer than 30,000 or more than 120,000 public chains, plus five repertoires with anomalous nucleotide sharing, were excluded from co-occurrence clustering. Here the immuneACCESS table is served through TCRdb, limited to in-frame sequences with V and J called. Missing clones are a known gap in these copies; in checked studies unresolved V genes cover under half, and the rest lacks a known reason. From that table come the V and J calls and clone size; the DNA was used to work out D and trimming. The table for this sample lists around 59,000 clones; roughly 80% of them were counted only once. Roughly 4% of the sample rests with the top ten.

Material: PBMCs. The sequence derives from a middle-aged woman in good health and CMV-seronegative. The V and J segments used are TRBV18 and TRBJ2-1, with TRBD2 matching 7 junction bases. For the CDR3, the sequence is CASSSREAGLSSNEQFF. The DNA sequence is given as TGTGCCAGCTCATCCAGAGAAGCGGGACTCTCTTCCAATGAGCAGTTCTTC.